One and the same sample provided the 9 T cell receptor beta chains below, sequenced in a study of cytomegalovirus exposure and HLA in healthy donors. Primers for the PCR totalled 60 Vbeta and 13 Jbeta. Libraries were prepared by immunoSEQ multiplex PCR; TCRdb keeps only in-frame clonotypes and omits some of them. The sample has 150,000 to 200,000 clones; 76% are singletons. Sequencing used PBMCs. All receptors come from a man younger than 35 in good health and CMV-seronegative.

V is TRBV4-2 and J is TRBJ2-5, with TRBD2 matching 12 bases. The CDR3 is 17 residues long. Germline V gene lookup returns CDR1 LGHNA and CDR2 YNFKEQ. Germline trimming cut 2 bases from V and 2 bases from J; bases unmatched to any gene: 6. DNA for the CDR3: TGTGCCAGCAGCCAACGGACTAGCGGGACCTTTCAAGAGACCCAGTACTTC. It yields the protein CASSQRTSGTFQETQYF.

This chain joins TRBV7-9 and TRBJ2-4, with TRBD2 matching 12 bases. Trimming took 4 bases from V and 0 from J; bases not matched to a gene: 4. Germline V lookup: CDR1 SEHNR, CDR2 FQNEAQ (reference sequence). CDR3 length: 17 residues. Here the CDR3 reads CASSSLAGGLAKNIQYF. The CDR3 DNA follows: TGTGCCAGCAGCTCCCTAGCGGGGGGGTTAGCCAAAAACATTCAGTACTTC. Complete variable domain (other parts from reference TRBV7-9 and TRBJ2-4): DTGVSQNPRHKITKRGQNVTFRCDPISEHNRLYWYRQTLGQGPEFLTYFQNEAQLEKSRLLSDRFSAERPKGSFSTLEIQRTEQGDSAMYLCASSSLAGGLAKNIQYFGAGTRLSVL.

V usage is TRBV10-3 and J usage is TRBJ2-5; 8 bases align to TRBD2. This CDR3 has 13 residues. Germline CDR1 is ENHRY and CDR2 is SYGVKD. Trimming removed 11 bases from V and 5 bases from J; junction bases left unmatched: 10. The CDR3 sequence: CASKRERLETQYF. CDR3 nucleotides: TGTGCCTCTAAGCGGGAGAGGCTGGAGACCCAGTACTTC.

The rearrangement links TRBV19 to TRBJ1-6; 11 nucleotides agree with TRBD1. The V gene end was trimmed by 6 bases and the J gene end by 9 bases; junction bases not matched to a gene: 7. Germline V gene lookup returns CDR1 LNHDA and CDR2 SQIVND (reference sequence). The length of the CDR3 is 15 residues. The CDR3 reads CASRPAGQGVSPLHF. As DNA, the CDR3 is TGTGCCAGTAGGCCCGCGGGACAGGGGGTTTCACCCCTCCACTTT.

The gene calls are TRBV25-1 and TRBJ2-5; 7 nucleotides match TRBD1. This CDR3 contains 15 residues. Unmatched junction bases numbered 9, after V lost 6 bases and J lost 2 bases. Germline-derived CDR1 and CDR2 are MGHDK and SYGVNS. CDR3 residues: CASRQTGVQQETQYF. Written as DNA, the CDR3 is TGTGCCAGCAGACAAACAGGGGTACAGCAAGAGACCCAGTACTTC.

This chain links TRBV27 with TRBJ2-7, with D possibly being TRBD1 (5 bases). The CDR3 has 13 amino acids. Trimming cost V 6 bases and J 2 bases, with 11 bases left between them. Germline loops: CDR1 MNHEY, CDR2 SMNVEV (reference sequence). CDR3 sequence (DNA): TGTGCCAGCAGAGGCAGGGCTACCTACGAGCAGTACTTC. This sequence encodes CASRGRATYEQYF.

In nucleotides, the CDR3 is TGTGCCAGCAGTCCAGACAGGGGGCGTGAAGCTTTCTTT. It codes for CASSPDRGREAFF. The rearrangement uses TRBV27 and TRBJ1-1, with 10 bases lining up with TRBD1. CDR1 and CDR2 from the germline V gene are MNHEY and SMNVEV (reference sequence). CDR3 length equals 13 residues. J was trimmed by 7 bases and V by 5 bases; bases with no gene match: 4.

The genes are TRBV30 and TRBJ2-5, with D tentatively TRBD2 (5 bases). V gave up 3 bases and J gave up 2 bases, with 10 bases separating them. The CDR3 is 13 amino acids. CDR1 and CDR2 (germline): GTSNPN, SVGIG (reference sequence). CDR3 sequence: CAWSPGIQETQYF. As DNA, the CDR3 is TGTGCCTGGAGCCCGGGGATACAAGAGACCCAGTACTTC.

The DNA for the CDR3 is TGTGCCAGCAGCGTCGATCGGGGGTGGGTAGAGACCCAGTACTTC. This codes for CASSVDRGWVETQYF. The V call is TRBV9, the J call TRBJ2-5; perhaps TRBD2 as D (6 bases). The CDR3 covers 15 residues. V dropped 2 bases and J dropped 4 bases, with 15 bases sitting between them. The germline CDR1 and CDR2 sequences are SGDLS and YYNGEE.